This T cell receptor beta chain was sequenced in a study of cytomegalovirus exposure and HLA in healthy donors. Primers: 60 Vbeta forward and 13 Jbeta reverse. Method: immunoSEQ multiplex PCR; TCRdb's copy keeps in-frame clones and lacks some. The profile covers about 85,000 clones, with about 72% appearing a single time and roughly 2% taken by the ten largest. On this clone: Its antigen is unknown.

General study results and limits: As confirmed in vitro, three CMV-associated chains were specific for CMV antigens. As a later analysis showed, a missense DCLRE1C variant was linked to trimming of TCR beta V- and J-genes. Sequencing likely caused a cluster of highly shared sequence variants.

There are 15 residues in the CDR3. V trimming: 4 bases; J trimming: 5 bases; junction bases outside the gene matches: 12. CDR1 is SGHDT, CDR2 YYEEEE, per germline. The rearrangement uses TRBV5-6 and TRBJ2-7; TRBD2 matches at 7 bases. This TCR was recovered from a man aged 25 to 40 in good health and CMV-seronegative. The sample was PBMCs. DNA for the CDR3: TGTGCCAGCAGCCCCCTGGCGGGAGCATCCCACGAGCAGTACTTC. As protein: CASSPLAGASHEQYF.